This TCR beta chain was sequenced during a study of OX40 agonist ivuxolimab in advanced cancers. Overall study: Patients were treated with ivuxolimab, an agonistic anti-OX40 (CD134) antibody. Partial responses were achieved by three patients, of whom one had hepatocellular carcinoma and two had cutaneous melanoma.

Remarks on this clone: Its matching antigen is unknown.

The study, taken as a whole, reports: Clonal expansion from baseline to week 6 occurred in both CD4+ and CD8+ T cells. In general, CD8+ T cells held more expanded clones than CD4+ did, on average.

The method was immunoSEQ multiplex PCR; TCRdb's version includes in-frame clones alone and lacks a portion of them. The sample lists roughly 70,000 clones, 80% to 90% occurring once. The clonotype was recovered from an adult with an advanced solid tumor such as melanoma, head and neck, liver or kidney cancer. The material sequenced was CD4+ or CD8+ T cells sorted from blood, taken in a trial of the OX40 agonist ivuxolimab.

The CDR3 sequence: CASSPAQGSGYGYTF. Here the CDR3 DNA reads TGTGCCAGCTCACCTGCACAGGGGTCGGGCTATGGCTACACCTTC. The genes are TRBV18 and TRBJ1-2, with 7 bases lining up with TRBD1. From germline, CDR1 is KGHSH and CDR2 LQKENI. The CDR3 totals 15 residues. V gave up 3 bases and J gave up 4 bases; unmatched junction bases: 8.